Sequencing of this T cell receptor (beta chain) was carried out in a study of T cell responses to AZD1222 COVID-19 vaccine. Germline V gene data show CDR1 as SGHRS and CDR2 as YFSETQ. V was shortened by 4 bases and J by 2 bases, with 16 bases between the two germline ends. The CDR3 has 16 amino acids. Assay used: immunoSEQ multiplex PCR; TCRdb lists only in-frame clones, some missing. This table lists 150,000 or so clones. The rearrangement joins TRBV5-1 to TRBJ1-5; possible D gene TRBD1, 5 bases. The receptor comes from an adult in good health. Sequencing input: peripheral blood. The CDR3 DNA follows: TGCGCCAGCAGCCCTGGGGGTGGGGCTGGCAATCAGCCCCAGCATTTT. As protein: CASSPGGGAGNQPQHF.